A single sample is the source of the 5 T cell receptor beta chains below, sequenced in a study of blood T cell repertoires in COVID-19. Using immunoSEQ multiplex PCR, the repertoire was profiled, and TCRdb retains in-frame clones only, with some absent. The data contain about 170,000 clones, just under 85% of them seen just once; the ten biggest clones take up 22%. Sequenced sample: peripheral blood. The receptor source for this set is a woman older than 75 with acute or convalescent COVID-19.

The rearrangement joins TRBV11-3 to TRBJ1-1, with D uncertain. The CDR3 is 12 amino acids. Germline V CDR1 and CDR2: SGHNT, YENEEA. Trimming cost V 3 bases and J 1 base, with 3 bases left between them. In DNA, the CDR3 is TGTGCCAGCAGCTTCTCGAACACTGAAGCTTTCTTT. It specifies CASSFSNTEAFF.

The V call is TRBV14, the J call TRBJ1-4; 12 bases fit TRBD1. This CDR3 comprises 16 residues. Trimming at V came to 4 bases and at J to 3 bases, leaving 3 bases not matched to a gene. CDR1 is SGHDN, CDR2 FVKESK, per germline. CDR3 residues: CASSLGQGAANEKLFF. CDR3 DNA: TGTGCCAGCAGCCTGGGACAGGGGGCGGCTAATGAAAAACTGTTTTTT.

The chain uses TRBV19 and TRBJ1-2, with TRBD1 matching 7 bases. The CDR3 is 13 amino acids. Germline V gene lookup returns CDR1 LNHDA and CDR2 SQIVND (reference sequence). Trimming took 6 bases from V and 4 from J; bases not matched to a gene: 5. CDR3 residues: CASRKTGIYGYTF. CDR3 bases: TGTGCCAGTAGAAAGACAGGGATCTATGGCTACACCTTC.

This chain uses TRBV29-1 with TRBJ1-2, with 11 nucleotides matching TRBD1. The V gene's germline CDR1 is SQVTM and CDR2 ANQGSEA. After removal of 4 bases from V and 4 bases from J, the junction contained 2 bases not matched to a gene. The CDR3 has 13 amino acids. The CDR3 loop is CSVVGQGAYGYTF. In nucleotides, the CDR3 is TGCAGCGTTGTCGGACAGGGGGCCTATGGCTACACCTTC.

In this sample, this clone turned up once. This sequence joins TRBV5-4 and TRBJ1-1, with D maybe TRBD1 (6 bases). This CDR3 has 13 residues. V was shortened by 1 base and J by 4 bases, with 8 bases between the two germline ends. The V gene's germline CDR1 is SGHNT and CDR2 YYREEE (reference sequence). The CDR3 DNA is TGTGCCAGCAGCTTGACAGGGAGCACTGAAGCTTTCTTT. Translating gives CASSLTGSTEAFF.